A selection of T cell receptor beta chains follows, all from one sample in a study of T cell responses to AZD1222 COVID-19 vaccine. Assay used: immunoSEQ multiplex PCR; TCRdb lists only in-frame clones, some missing. The sample yields more than 95,000 clones, around 86% seen once. The specimen was peripheral blood, collected 28 days after the second dose of the MenACWY control vaccine. The source of these receptors is an adult who received the MenACWY meningococcal vaccine as a control. The CDR3 runs from the conserved cysteine through the conserved F or W. D genes are given only for firm matches. Clone size is not always given. Where it is, it says once, few, many or a class for expanded clones.

v_call,d_call,cdr3_length,clone_size,j_call,cdr3_nt,cdr3_aa
TRBV11-2,NA,12,NA,TRBJ1-2,TGTGCCAGCAGCTTCGGAGGCGGTGGCTACACCTTC,CASSFGGGGYTF
TRBV7-9,NA,12,NA,TRBJ1-5,TGTGCCAGCAGTCAAAGCAATCAGCCCCAGCATTTT,CASSQSNQPQHF
TRBV9,TRBD2,16,NA,TRBJ2-5,TGTGCCAGCAGCGTAGATACTAGCGGGCCCCAAGAGACCCAGTACTTC,CASSVDTSGPQETQYF
TRBV27,NA,11,NA,TRBJ2-1,TGTGCCAGCAGTGATGAGGGTAGGCAGTTCTTC,CASSDEGRQFF
TRBV7-2,NA,16,NA,TRBJ1-2,TGTGCCAGCAGCTTAGCAATCCAGACTGTATTTTATGGCTACACCTTC,CASSLAIQTVFYGYTF
TRBV28,NA,15,NA,TRBJ1-3,TGTGCCAGCAGCGGGGGGGAGGTAGGCGGAAACACCATATATTTT,CASSGGEVGGNTIYF
TRBV7-2,TRBD1,14,NA,TRBJ2-7,TGTGCCAGCAGCCTTCCGGGACAGGGCTACGAGCAGTACTTC,CASSLPGQGYEQYF
TRBV4-2,TRBD1,13,NA,TRBJ1-1,TGTGCCAGCAGCCAAAGGACAGGGGGCCCGGCTTTCTTT,CASSQRTGGPAFF
TRBV5-1,NA,18,NA,TRBJ2-5,TGCGCCAGCAGCTTGGCGGTTCAGGGGTCGACAGCAAGGGAGACCCAGTACTTC,CASSLAVQGSTARETQYF
TRBV29-1,TRBD1,13,NA,TRBJ2-7,TGCAGCGTACGACAGGGCCCCTCCTACGAGCAGTACTTC,CSVRQGPSYEQYF
TRBV12-3/TRBV12-4,TRBD1,12,NA,TRBJ1-1,TGTGCCAGCAGGACAGGGTACTTGCGAGCTTTCTTT,CASRTGYLRAFF
TRBV7-3,NA,13,NA,TRBJ1-5,TGTGCCAGCAGCTCCTTTCAAGGCCAGCCCCAGCATTTT,CASSSFQGQPQHF
TRBV9,NA,16,NA,TRBJ2-5,TGTGCCAGCAGCGATAGGACGGGGGCGGGGTTGGAGACCCAGTACTTC,CASSDRTGAGLETQYF
TRBV12-3/TRBV12-4,NA,13,NA,TRBJ1-1,TGTGCCAGCAGTTTAGGGCGGGTGGTTGAAGCTTTCTTT,CASSLGRVVEAFF
TRBV5-5,NA,14,once,TRBJ1-1,TGTGCCAGCAGCCGGGCACAGGGTGGGACTGAAGCTTTCTTT,CASSRAQGGTEAFF
TRBV19,NA,15,NA,TRBJ1-1,TGTGCCAGTAGTATCCCCGGGACGGCGAACACTGAAGCTTTCTTT,CASSIPGTANTEAFF
TRBV28,NA,17,NA,TRBJ1-4,TGTGCCAGCAGGGAGGGACGTTTCGCAGGAGCTAATGAAAAACTGTTTTTT,CASREGRFAGANEKLFF
TRBV3-1/TRBV3-2,NA,13,NA,TRBJ1-1,TGTGCCAGCAGCCCAGGGTTGAGCACTGAAGCTTTCTTT,CASSPGLSTEAFF
TRBV24-1,NA,13,NA,TRBJ2-2,TGTGCCACCAGTGATTTTAACGCCGGGGAGCTGTTTTTT,CATSDFNAGELFF
TRBV5-4,NA,15,NA,TRBJ1-2,TGTGCCAGCAGCCCTGCGGGTAACCGGAACTATGGCTACACCTTC,CASSPAGNRNYGYTF
TRBV11-2,NA,17,NA,TRBJ1-1,TGTGCCAGCACCCCTTTCCCTCGGGGCAGGAAGAACACTGAAGCTTTCTTT,CASTPFPRGRKNTEAFF
TRBV19,NA,15,NA,TRBJ2-7,TGTGCCAGTAGTATTTTCGGGGAGAGCTCCTACGAGCAGTACTTC,CASSIFGESSYEQYF
TRBV5-1,NA,15,NA,TRBJ1-1,TGCGCCAGCAGCTTGGATCCGGGCTCCGGCACTGAAGCTTTCTTT,CASSLDPGSGTEAFF
TRBV11-2,NA,14,NA,TRBJ2-1,TGTGCCAGCAGCCCTTTGTCAGCCTACAATGAGCAGTTCTTC,CASSPLSAYNEQFF
TRBV25-1,TRBD1,16,few,TRBJ1-1,TGTGCCAGCAGTGAATCAATAGGGGGCGGTGGGACTGAAGCTTTCTTT,CASSESIGGGGTEAFF
TRBV7-3,NA,14,NA,TRBJ2-3,TGTGCCAGCAGCTTAACAGGGAGCACAGATACGCAGTATTTT,CASSLTGSTDTQYF
TRBV6-2/TRBV6-3,NA,13,NA,TRBJ2-1,TGTGCCAGCAGTTACTCGGCACTGGCTAGTATGTTCTTC,CASSYSALASMFF
TRBV7-9,NA,13,once,TRBJ2-5,TGTGCCAGCAGCTCAACCCCCCAAGAGACCCAGTACTTC,CASSSTPQETQYF
TRBV6-5,NA,12,NA,TRBJ2-3,TGTGCCAGCAGTTACCCAGGAGATACGCAGTATTTT,CASSYPGDTQYF
TRBV19,NA,16,NA,TRBJ2-3,TGTGCCAGTAGGGCTCCGGGACTGGCTAGCACAGATACGCAGTATTTT,CASRAPGLASTDTQYF
TRBV7-3,TRBD2,15,NA,TRBJ2-3,TGTGCCAGCAGCCAGCGGGGGGGCCGTGCAGATACGCAGTATTTT,CASSQRGGRADTQYF
TRBV5-1,NA,17,NA,TRBJ2-7,TGCGCCAGCAGCTTGTGGGCTGGCGGGGGCTCGTCCTACGAGCAGTACTTC,CASSLWAGGGSSYEQYF
TRBV25-1,NA,13,few,TRBJ1-6,TGTGCCAGCAGTGAATATACGAGGGCACCCCTCCACTTT,CASSEYTRAPLHF
TRBV5-5,TRBD1,16,NA,TRBJ2-7,TGTGCCAGCAGCTTGGGGGACAGGGGGCGTCAGGGCGAGCAGTACTTC,CASSLGDRGRQGEQYF
TRBV12-3/TRBV12-4,TRBD1,13,NA,TRBJ2-5,TGTGCCAGCAGTCTTGCACAGGGGCAGACCCAGTACTTC,CASSLAQGQTQYF
TRBV24-1,NA,15,NA,TRBJ2-2,TGTGCCACCAGTGACCGCAAGGGGGGGACCGGGGAGCTGTTTTTT,CATSDRKGGTGELFF
TRBV9,NA,15,NA,TRBJ1-6,TGTGCCAGCAGCGTAGGAGGCGCCTATAATTCACCCCTCCACTTT,CASSVGGAYNSPLHF
TRBV5-1,NA,12,NA,TRBJ1-1,TGCGCCAGCAGCTTTGAAGGGGGGTTCTATCTCTTT,CASSFEGGFYLF
TRBV5-8,TRBD2,15,NA,TRBJ2-1,TGTGCCAGCAGCTTGGGACTAGCGGGGGGCTATGAGCAGTTCTTC,CASSLGLAGGYEQFF
TRBV7-2,NA,16,NA,TRBJ2-4,TGTGCCAGCAGCCCTGGGACTGTACTAGCCAAAAACATTCAGTACTTC,CASSPGTVLAKNIQYF
TRBV3-1/TRBV3-2,NA,17,NA,TRBJ2-5,TGTGCCAGCAGCCAAGCCTGGGACGCCACTTTAGGGTCGGCCCAGTACTTC,CASSQAWDATLGSAQYF
TRBV10-2,NA,12,NA,TRBJ1-1,TGCGCCAGCAGTCGCATGAACACTGAAGCTTTCTTT,CASSRMNTEAFF
TRBV5-1,NA,13,NA,TRBJ1-2,TGCGCCAGCAGCTTGACAGGAAAAGAAGGCTACACCTTC,CASSLTGKEGYTF
TRBV2,NA,13,NA,TRBJ2-3,TGTGCCAGCAGTGGTCGTAGAACAGATACGCAGTATTTT,CASSGRRTDTQYF
TRBV7-9,NA,14,NA,TRBJ2-1,TGTGCCAGCAGTCTACAGGGAACCTACAATGAGCAGTTCTTC,CASSLQGTYNEQFF
TRBV20-1,NA,13,NA,TRBJ2-7,TGCAGTGCTAGTAGGGGACTGGCCTACGAGCAGTACTTC,CSASRGLAYEQYF
TRBV7-2,NA,13,NA,TRBJ1-6,TGTGCCAGCAAGGTCTCCTATAATTCACCCCTCCACTTT,CASKVSYNSPLHF
TRBV7-9,NA,18,NA,TRBJ2-7,TGTGCCAGCAGCTTAGCCCGGGGGGGACAGGCGGTTACTTACGAGCAGTACTTC,CASSLARGGQAVTYEQYF
TRBV15,NA,13,NA,TRBJ1-5,TGTGCCACCAGCGGGTGGGGCAATCAGCCCCAGCATTTT,CATSGWGNQPQHF
TRBV29-1,NA,11,NA,TRBJ1-2,TGCAGCGTTGGTGCTAACTATGGCTACACCTTC,CSVGANYGYTF
TRBV28,NA,12,NA,TRBJ1-5,TGTGCCAGCCTCCTTTTAGGTCAGCCCCAGCATTTT,CASLLLGQPQHF
TRBV4-3,TRBD2,16,NA,TRBJ2-3,TGCGCCAGCAGCCAAAGGGGCGGGGGGGCTAAAGATACGCAGTATTTT,CASSQRGGGAKDTQYF
TRBV4-2,TRBD1,15,NA,TRBJ1-2,TGTGCCAGCAGCCAAGTTGCAGGGGGCAGGGGCGGCTACACCTTC,CASSQVAGGRGGYTF
TRBV13,NA,15,NA,TRBJ1-1,TGTGCCAGCAGCTTCGACCGAGGCTTAAACACTGAAGCTTTCTTT,CASSFDRGLNTEAFF
TRBV28,NA,11,NA,TRBJ2-5,TGTGCCAGCAGGCGGCCAGGGACCCAGTACTTC,CASRRPGTQYF
TRBV2,NA,12,few,TRBJ2-3,TGTGCCAGCAGTGAAGAGGCGAATACGCAGTATTTT,CASSEEANTQYF
TRBV5-4,NA,14,once,TRBJ2-7,TGTGCCAGCAGCGTCCGGGACCGAGCCTACGAGCAGTACTTC,CASSVRDRAYEQYF
TRBV6-2/TRBV6-3,NA,12,NA,TRBJ2-7,TGTGCCAGCAGCCGCCAGGGGTACGAGCAGTACTTC,CASSRQGYEQYF
TRBV5-1,TRBD1,16,NA,TRBJ1-1,TGCGCCAGCAGCGTAGAGCTACGAACAGGGGGCACTGAAGCTTTCTTT,CASSVELRTGGTEAFF